This TCR beta chain was found in a study of cytomegalovirus exposure and HLA in healthy donors. General study results and limits: Presence/absence analyses treated sequencing depth as roughly uniform across donors. Earlier analysis yielded a pattern in which most TCR beta V segments were productive about 90% or about 30% of the time. Using a false discovery rate of 0.05, a later analysis showed that approximately 17,000 TCR beta sequences were associated with HLA alleles. TCR beta V- and J-gene trimming was later associated with a missense DCLRE1C variant.

The PCR had 60 Vbeta and 13 Jbeta primers. Only in-frame clones appear in the TCRdb table, and some are missing; sequencing was by immunoSEQ multiplex PCR. The repertoire holds about 90,000 clones, with over 60% as singletons. This clone was counted only a few times. As yet, its antigen is unknown. This clonotype originated in a woman aged 35 to 49 in good health and CMV-seropositive. Sequencing was performed on PBMCs.

Here the CDR3 reads CAITRQGNTEAFF. The CDR3 DNA reads as TGTGCCATCACTCGACAGGGGAACACTGAAGCTTTCTTT. This chain connects TRBV10-3 to TRBJ1-1; 7 nucleotides align to TRBD1. J gave up 1 base and V 7 bases, and 3 bases lay outside the gene matches. Germline V gives CDR1 ENHRY, CDR2 SYGVKD. The CDR3 runs 13 residues.